Included here is one T cell receptor (beta chain) sequence, with context. This specimen comes from a study of T cell changes during pregnancy in multiple sclerosis. Generated by immunoSEQ multiplex PCR, the TCRdb table keeps only in-frame clones and is missing some. The sample yields around 62,000 clones, 85% to 95% seen once. This CDR3 has 15 amino acids. The germline CDR1 and CDR2 sequences are MNHEY and SVGAGI. With 4 bases removed from V and 3 bases from J, the gap between germline ends came to 12 bases. The origin of this receptor is a female donor with multiple sclerosis, enrolled in a pregnancy study. V is TRBV6-5 and J is TRBJ2-2, with a tentative D call TRBD1 (5 bases). The source was CD8+ T cells from peripheral blood mononuclear cells, collected in the second trimester of pregnancy. CDR3 bases: TGTGCCAGCAGTTTGGCAGGGATGGACACCGGGGAGCTGTTTTTT. Residues: CASSLAGMDTGELFF.